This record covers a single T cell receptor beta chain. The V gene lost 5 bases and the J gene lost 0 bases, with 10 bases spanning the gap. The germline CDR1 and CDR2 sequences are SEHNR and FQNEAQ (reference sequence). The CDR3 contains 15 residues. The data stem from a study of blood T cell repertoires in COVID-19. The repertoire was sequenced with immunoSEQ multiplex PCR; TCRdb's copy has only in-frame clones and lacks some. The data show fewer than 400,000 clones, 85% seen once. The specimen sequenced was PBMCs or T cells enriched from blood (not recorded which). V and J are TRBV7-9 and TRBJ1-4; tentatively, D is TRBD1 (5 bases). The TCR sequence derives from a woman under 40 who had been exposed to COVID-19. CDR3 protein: CASSPWTTTNEKLFF. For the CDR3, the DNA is TGTGCCAGCAGCCCCTGGACAACAACTAATGAAAAACTGTTTTTT.